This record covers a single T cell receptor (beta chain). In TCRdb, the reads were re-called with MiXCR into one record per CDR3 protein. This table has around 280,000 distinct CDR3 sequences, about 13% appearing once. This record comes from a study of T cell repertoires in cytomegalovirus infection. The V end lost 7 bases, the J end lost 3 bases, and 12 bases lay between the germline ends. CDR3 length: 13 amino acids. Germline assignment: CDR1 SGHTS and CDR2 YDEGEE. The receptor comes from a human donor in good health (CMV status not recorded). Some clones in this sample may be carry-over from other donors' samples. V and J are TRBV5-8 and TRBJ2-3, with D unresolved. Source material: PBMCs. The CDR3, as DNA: TGTGCCAGCGTCTTGGTTTGGACAGATACGCAGTATTTT. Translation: CASVLVWTDTQYF.